This TCR beta chain derives from a study of cytomegalovirus exposure and HLA in healthy donors. Broader study findings: In a later analysis, compared with equally common non-associated chains, HLA-associated beta chains were more expanded.

In regard to this clone: Its antigen remains unknown.

The PCR employed 60 Vbeta primers together with 13 Jbeta primers. Libraries were prepared by immunoSEQ multiplex PCR; TCRdb keeps only in-frame clonotypes and omits some of them. The sample has about 180,000 clones, less than 90% seen once. The CDR3 loop spans 14 amino acids. From germline, CDR1 is SNHLY and CDR2 FYNNEI. Losses at the gene ends were 6 bases for V and 1 base for J; bases not matched to a gene: 4. The receptor was isolated from a girl between 10 and 17 years old in good health and CMV-seropositive. The sequencing input was PBMCs. The genes are TRBV2 and TRBJ1-1; 8 nucleotides line up with TRBD1. The CDR3 coding sequence is TGTGCCAGCAGACACGGACAGGGGAACACTGAAGCTTTCTTT. Translating it yields CASRHGQGNTEAFF.